This T cell receptor beta chain was identified during a study of metastatic and nonmetastatic thyroid tumors. For the study at large: The study looked at repertoires side by side in blood and in tumor or nodule tissue from malignant and benign thyroid patients. Study outcomes and limitations: In blood and tumor, TCR beta diversity was reportedly significantly higher in malignant thyroid tumors than in benign nodules.

This clone has only a few counts. What it binds is not known. TCRdb re-called clones from the PCR reads using MiXCR. The data contain fewer than 40,000 clones, 25% to 35% of them seen just once; the ten biggest clones take up 25% to 35%. Nobody among the patients had been given any treatment before thyroid surgery. The ends lost 1 base at V and 6 bases at J; junction bases unmatched: 3. The CDR3 runs 15 residues. Germline assignment: CDR1 LNHDA and CDR2 SQIVND (reference sequence). The clonotype originates from a female donor with papillary thyroid cancer or a benign thyroid nodule (not recorded which). Some clones in this sample may be carry-over from other donors' samples. The sample taken for sequencing was blood. The chain combines TRBV19 with TRBJ2-1; 10 nucleotides line up with TRBD2. CDR3 in amino acids: CASSIVASGSNEQFF. The CDR3 region has the DNA TGTGCCAGTAGTATAGTGGCTAGCGGGAGCAATGAGCAGTTCTTC. Looking up the rest from reference TRBV19 and TRBJ2-1 gives the full variable domain: DGGITQSPKYLFRKEGQNVTLSCEQNLNHDAMYWYRQDPGQGLRLIYYSQIVNDFQKGDIAEGYSVSREKKESFPLTVTSAQKNPTAFYLCASSIVASGSNEQFFGPGTRLTVL.